The entry below gives a single T cell receptor beta chain sequence along with its context. This entry is derived from a study of cytomegalovirus exposure and HLA in healthy donors. The data were produced by immunoSEQ multiplex PCR, yet TCRdb's version contains in-frame clones alone and is incomplete. The repertoire includes around 400,000 clones, more than 80% of them detected once, and roughly 0.82% sits in the top ten. The source is a woman aged 18-30 years in good health and CMV-seronegative. The sequenced material came from PBMCs.

CDR3 region: CASSFGEANYGYTF. Here the CDR3 DNA reads TGTGCCAGCAGCTTTGGTGAGGCGAACTATGGCTACACCTTC. The V and J genes are TRBV5-5 and TRBJ1-2; D call uncertain. The V gene lost 2 bases and the J gene lost 2 bases, with 10 bases spanning the gap. The CDR3 is 14 residues long. Germline CDR1 SGHKS, CDR2 YYEKEE (reference sequence).